This T cell receptor beta chain was identified in a study of blood T cell repertoires in COVID-19. Overall study: Spain, Italy and the United States supplied samples that represented acute and convalescent COVID-19. Sources were T cells, B-cell-depleted T cells, or PBMCs; the material itself was cDNA or gDNA.

The CDR3 covers 14 residues. The germline V and J ends were trimmed by 6 bases and 0 bases, with 9 bases remaining between them. Germline V gene data show CDR1 as SGHVS and CDR2 as FQNEAQ. Assay used: immunoSEQ multiplex PCR; TCRdb lists only in-frame clones, some missing. Here the sample spans approximately 400,000 clones, roughly 90% being singletons. This TCR was recovered from a man aged 40-50 years with acute or convalescent COVID-19. Specimen: peripheral blood. The rearrangement uses TRBV7-8 and TRBJ2-1; D remains ambiguous. Here the CDR3 DNA reads TGTGCCAGCAGACCACCTAGCTCCTACAATGAGCAGTTCTTC. It yields the protein CASRPPSSYNEQFF.